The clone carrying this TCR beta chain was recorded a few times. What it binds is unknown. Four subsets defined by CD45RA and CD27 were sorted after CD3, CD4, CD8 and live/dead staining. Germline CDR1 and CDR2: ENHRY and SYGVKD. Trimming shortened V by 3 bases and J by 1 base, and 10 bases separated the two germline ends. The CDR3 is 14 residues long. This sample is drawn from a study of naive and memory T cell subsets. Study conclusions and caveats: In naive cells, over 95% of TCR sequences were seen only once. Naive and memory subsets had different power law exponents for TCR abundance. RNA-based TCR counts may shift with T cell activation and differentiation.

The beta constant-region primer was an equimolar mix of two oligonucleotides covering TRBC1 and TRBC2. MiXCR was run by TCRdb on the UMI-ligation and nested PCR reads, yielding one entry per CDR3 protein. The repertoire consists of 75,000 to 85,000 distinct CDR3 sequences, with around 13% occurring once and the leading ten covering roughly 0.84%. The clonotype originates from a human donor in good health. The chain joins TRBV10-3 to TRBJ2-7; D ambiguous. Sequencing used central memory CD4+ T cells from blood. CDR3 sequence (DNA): TGTGCCATCAGTGACAGGCGTCGTTCCTACGAGCAGTACTTC. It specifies CAISDRRRSYEQYF.